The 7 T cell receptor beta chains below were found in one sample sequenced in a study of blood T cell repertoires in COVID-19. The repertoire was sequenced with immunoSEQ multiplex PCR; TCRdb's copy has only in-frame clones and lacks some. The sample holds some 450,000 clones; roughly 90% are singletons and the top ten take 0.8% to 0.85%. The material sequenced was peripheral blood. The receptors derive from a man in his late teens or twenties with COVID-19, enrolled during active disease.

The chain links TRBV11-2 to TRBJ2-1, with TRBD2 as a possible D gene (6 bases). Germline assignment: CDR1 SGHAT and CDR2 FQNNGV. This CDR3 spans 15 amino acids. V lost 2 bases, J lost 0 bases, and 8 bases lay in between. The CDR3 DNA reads TGTGCCAGCAGCTTATGGGGGGACTCCTACAATGAGCAGTTCTTC. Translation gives CASSLWGDSYNEQFF. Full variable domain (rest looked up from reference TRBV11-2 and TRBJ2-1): EAGVAQSPRYKIIEKRQSVAFWCNPISGHATLYWYQQILGQGPKLLIQFQNNGVVDDSQLPKDRFSAERLKGVDSTLKIQPAKLEDSAVYLCASSLWGDSYNEQFFGPGTRLTVL.

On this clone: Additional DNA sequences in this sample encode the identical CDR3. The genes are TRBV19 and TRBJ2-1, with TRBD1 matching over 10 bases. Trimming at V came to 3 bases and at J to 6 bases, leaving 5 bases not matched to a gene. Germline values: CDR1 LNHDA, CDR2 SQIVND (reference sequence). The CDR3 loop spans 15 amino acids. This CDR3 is CASSIGDRGSNEQFF. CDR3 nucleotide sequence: TGTGCCAGTAGTATTGGGGACAGGGGAAGCAATGAGCAGTTCTTC.

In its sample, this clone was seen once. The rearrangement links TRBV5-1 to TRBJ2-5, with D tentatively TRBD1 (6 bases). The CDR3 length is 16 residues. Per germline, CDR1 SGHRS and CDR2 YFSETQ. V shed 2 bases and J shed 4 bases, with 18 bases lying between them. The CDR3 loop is CASSFNPGVGGETQYF. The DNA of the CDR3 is TGCGCCAGCAGCTTCAACCCAGGGGTTGGGGGAGAGACCCAGTACTTC.

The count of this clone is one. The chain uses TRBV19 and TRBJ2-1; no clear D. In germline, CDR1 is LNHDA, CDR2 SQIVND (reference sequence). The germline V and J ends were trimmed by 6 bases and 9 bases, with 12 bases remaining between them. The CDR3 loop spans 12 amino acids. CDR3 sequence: CASSPTRGEQFF. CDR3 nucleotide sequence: TGTGCCAGTAGCCCGACCCGAGGTGAGCAGTTCTTC.

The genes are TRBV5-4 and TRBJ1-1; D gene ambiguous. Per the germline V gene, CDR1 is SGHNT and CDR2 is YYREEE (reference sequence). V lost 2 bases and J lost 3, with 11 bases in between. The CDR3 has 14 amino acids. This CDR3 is CASSFGSDDTEAFF. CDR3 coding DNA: TGTGCCAGCAGCTTTGGGAGTGACGACACTGAAGCTTTCTTT.

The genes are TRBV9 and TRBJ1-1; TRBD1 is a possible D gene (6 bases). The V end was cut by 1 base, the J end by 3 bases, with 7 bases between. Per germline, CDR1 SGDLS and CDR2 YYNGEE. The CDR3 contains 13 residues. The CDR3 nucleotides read TGTGCCAGCAGCGTACCAGGGGACACTGAAGCTTTCTTT. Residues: CASSVPGDTEAFF.

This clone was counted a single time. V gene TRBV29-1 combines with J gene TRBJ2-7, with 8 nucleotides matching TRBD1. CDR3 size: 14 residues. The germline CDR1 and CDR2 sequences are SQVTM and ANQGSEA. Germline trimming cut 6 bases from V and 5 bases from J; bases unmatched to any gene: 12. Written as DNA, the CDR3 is TGCAGCGTCGGTAGAAGTTCAGGGGGCGACGAGCAGTACTTC. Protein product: CSVGRSSGGDEQYF.